Listed below are T cell receptor beta chains from one sample, sequenced in a study of regulatory T cells in long-lasting Graves disease. Each CDR3 protein gets one entry after TCRdb re-called the multiplex PCR reads with MiXCR. The profile shows hundreds of thousands of distinct CDR3 sequences, around 17% of them singletons. Another study also made use of these data, one on T cells in Graves' hyperthyroidism and ophthalmopathy.

Sequenced material: peripheral blood mononuclear cells (PBMCs), taken at new diagnosis, from a patient treated with antithyroid drugs. These receptors came from a woman in her 30s with Graves disease. Each CDR3 is given with its conserved first and last residue. The D gene is left open where the match is weak. Only some rows state a clone size, as once, few, many or a class for expanded clones.

j_call: TRBJ2-7
v_call: TRBV28
clone_size: many
d_call: TRBD2
cdr3_aa: CASTPRGRGSYEQYF
cdr3_nt: TGTGCCAGCACCCCCCGCGGGAGGGGATCCTACGAGCAGTACTTC

j_call: TRBJ1-3
v_call: TRBV2
clone_size: -
d_call: -
cdr3_aa: CASRITSSGNTIYF
cdr3_nt: TGTGCCAGCAGAATAACATCATCTGGAAACACCATATATTTT

j_call: TRBJ1-1
v_call: TRBV20-1
clone_size: many
d_call: -
cdr3_aa: CSALSGANTEAFF
cdr3_nt: TGCAGTGCCCTGTCAGGGGCGAACACTGAAGCTTTCTTT

j_call: TRBJ2-2
v_call: TRBV12-3/TRBV12-4
clone_size: -
d_call: -
cdr3_aa: CASSPTGIFGGELFF
cdr3_nt: TGTGCCAGCAGTCCAACAGGGATTTTCGGCGGGGAGCTGTTTTTT

j_call: TRBJ1-6
v_call: TRBV7-2
clone_size: once
d_call: -
cdr3_aa: CASSLEVPGSPLHF
cdr3_nt: TGTGCCAGCAGCTTAGAGGTGCCGGGCTCACCCCTCCACTTT

j_call: TRBJ2-2
v_call: TRBV28
clone_size: many
d_call: -
cdr3_aa: CASSLGLRGELFF
cdr3_nt: TGTGCCAGCAGTTTGGGTCTAAGGGGGGAGCTGTTTTTT

j_call: TRBJ1-5
v_call: TRBV24-1
clone_size: many
d_call: TRBD1
cdr3_aa: CATSEQGLNQPQHF
cdr3_nt: TGTGCCACCAGTGAACAGGGGCTTAATCAGCCCCAGCATTTT

j_call: TRBJ2-5
v_call: TRBV7-9
clone_size: -
d_call: -
cdr3_aa: CASSLLGESETQYF
cdr3_nt: TGTGCCAGCAGCTTATTGGGCGAATCAGAGACCCAGTACTTC

j_call: TRBJ1-2
v_call: TRBV28
clone_size: many
d_call: -
cdr3_aa: CASSLTGANYNYGYTF
cdr3_nt: TGTGCCAGCAGTTTAACGGGGGCTAACTACAACTATGGCTACACCTTC

j_call: TRBJ1-1
v_call: TRBV20-1
clone_size: many
d_call: -
cdr3_aa: CSAVDSPLNTEAFF
cdr3_nt: TGCAGTGCTGTTGACAGTCCCCTGAACACTGAAGCTTTCTTT

j_call: TRBJ2-1
v_call: TRBV12-3/TRBV12-4
clone_size: many
d_call: -
cdr3_aa: CASSFINEQFF
cdr3_nt: TGTGCCAGCAGTTTTATCAATGAGCAGTTCTTC

j_call: TRBJ2-5
v_call: TRBV6-1
clone_size: many
d_call: -
cdr3_aa: CASRLPVGGETQYF
cdr3_nt: TGTGCCAGCAGACTCCCAGTTGGGGGCGAGACCCAGTACTTC

j_call: TRBJ2-7
v_call: TRBV11-2
clone_size: few
d_call: -
cdr3_aa: CASSLAGTHPPYEQYF
cdr3_nt: TGTGCCAGCAGCTTAGCCGGGACGCACCCCCCCTACGAGCAGTACTTC

j_call: TRBJ2-7
v_call: TRBV19
clone_size: -
d_call: TRBD2
cdr3_aa: CASSHGTSGNYEQYF
cdr3_nt: TGTGCCAGTAGTCACGGAACTAGCGGGAACTACGAGCAGTACTTC

j_call: TRBJ2-1
v_call: TRBV28
clone_size: -
d_call: TRBD1
cdr3_aa: CASSTDRVEQFF
cdr3_nt: TGTGCCAGCAGTACCGACAGGGTTGAGCAGTTCTTC

j_call: TRBJ2-7
v_call: TRBV19
clone_size: -
d_call: -
cdr3_aa: CASSTGTAGYEQYF
cdr3_nt: TGTGCCAGTAGCACCGGGACAGCGGGATACGAGCAGTACTTC

j_call: TRBJ2-1
v_call: TRBV28
clone_size: few
d_call: TRBD2
cdr3_aa: CASSNPGTSGIVEQFF
cdr3_nt: TGTGCCAGCAGTAACCCCGGGACTAGCGGGATTGTTGAGCAGTTCTTC

j_call: TRBJ2-1
v_call: TRBV9
clone_size: -
d_call: -
cdr3_aa: CASSVAAHSYNEQFF
cdr3_nt: TGTGCCAGCAGCGTAGCGGCGCACTCCTACAATGAGCAGTTCTTC

j_call: TRBJ1-1
v_call: TRBV28
clone_size: many
d_call: -
cdr3_aa: CASTDPPRGGTEAFF
cdr3_nt: TGTGCCAGCACCGACCCCCCCCGGGGGGGCACTGAAGCTTTCTTT

j_call: TRBJ1-2
v_call: TRBV10-3
clone_size: few
d_call: -
cdr3_aa: CAISEEIRQSYGYTF
cdr3_nt: TGTGCCATCAGTGAGGAGATAAGACAGTCCTATGGCTACACCTTC

j_call: TRBJ1-6
v_call: TRBV2
clone_size: many
d_call: TRBD1
cdr3_aa: CASTPDRSPPLHF
cdr3_nt: TGTGCCAGCACCCCGGACAGGTCCCCTCCCCTCCACTTT

j_call: TRBJ2-3
v_call: TRBV27
clone_size: many
d_call: -
cdr3_aa: CASSFSAVYTDTQYF
cdr3_nt: TGTGCCAGCAGTTTCTCCGCGGTCTACACAGATACGCAGTATTTT

j_call: TRBJ1-1
v_call: TRBV6-5
clone_size: few
d_call: -
cdr3_aa: CASSYKGLAFF
cdr3_nt: TGTGCCAGCAGTTACAAGGGCTTAGCTTTCTTT

j_call: TRBJ1-5
v_call: TRBV7-8
clone_size: many
d_call: -
cdr3_aa: CASSRNTGGSNQPQHF
cdr3_nt: TGTGCCAGCAGCAGAAACACAGGTGGTAGCAATCAGCCCCAGCATTTT

j_call: TRBJ2-5
v_call: TRBV28
clone_size: -
d_call: -
cdr3_aa: CASSLRLEPPQETQYF
cdr3_nt: TGTGCCAGCAGTTTAAGGCTCGAACCGCCCCAAGAGACCCAGTACTTC

j_call: TRBJ2-1
v_call: TRBV7-3
clone_size: few
d_call: TRBD2
cdr3_aa: CASSLGGDYHYNEQFF
cdr3_nt: TGTGCCAGCAGCTTAGGGGGGGACTATCACTACAATGAGCAGTTCTTC

j_call: TRBJ1-4
v_call: TRBV3-1
clone_size: many
d_call: -
cdr3_aa: CASGRNEKLFF
cdr3_nt: TGTGCCAGCGGACGTAATGAAAAACTGTTTTTT

j_call: TRBJ1-2
v_call: TRBV3-1
clone_size: many
d_call: -
cdr3_aa: CASSQAYPGGYTF
cdr3_nt: TGTGCCAGCAGCCAAGCTTACCCCGGAGGCTACACCTTC

j_call: TRBJ2-7
v_call: TRBV18
clone_size: many
d_call: -
cdr3_aa: CASSPPSSYEQYF
cdr3_nt: TGCGCCAGCAGCCCCCCGAGCTCCTACGAGCAGTACTTC

j_call: TRBJ1-3
v_call: TRBV6-2/TRBV6-3
clone_size: -
d_call: -
cdr3_aa: CASSYPGTGNTIYF
cdr3_nt: TGTGCCAGCAGTTACCCAGGGACTGGAAACACCATATATTTT

j_call: TRBJ2-3
v_call: TRBV5-5
clone_size: -
d_call: -
cdr3_aa: CASSPTDSTDTQYF
cdr3_nt: TGTGCCAGCAGCCCGACTGATAGCACAGATACGCAGTATTTT

j_call: TRBJ2-7
v_call: TRBV7-2
clone_size: many
d_call: -
cdr3_aa: CASSLAGVVYEQYF
cdr3_nt: TGTGCCAGCAGCTTAGCGGGAGTGGTTTACGAGCAGTACTTC

j_call: TRBJ2-6
v_call: TRBV6-2/TRBV6-3
clone_size: -
d_call: -
cdr3_aa: CASSYGGPHSSGANVLTF
cdr3_nt: TGTGCCAGCAGTTACGGGGGTCCACACAGCTCTGGGGCCAACGTCCTGACTTTC

j_call: TRBJ2-2
v_call: TRBV5-1
clone_size: many
d_call: -
cdr3_aa: CASSFRAGGELFF
cdr3_nt: TGCGCCAGCAGCTTTCGGGCCGGCGGGGAGCTGTTTTTT

j_call: TRBJ2-1
v_call: TRBV24-1
clone_size: -
d_call: TRBD2
cdr3_aa: CATSDRGLAGWYNEQFF
cdr3_nt: TGTGCCACCAGTGACCGGGGACTAGCGGGGTGGTACAATGAGCAGTTCTTC

j_call: TRBJ2-5
v_call: TRBV14
clone_size: -
d_call: TRBD1
cdr3_aa: CASSQQDRVETQYF
cdr3_nt: TGTGCCAGCAGCCAACAGGACAGGGTAGAGACCCAGTACTTC

j_call: TRBJ1-1
v_call: TRBV2
clone_size: -
d_call: -
cdr3_aa: CASSVDKAFF
cdr3_nt: TGTGCCAGCAGTGTCGACAAAGCTTTCTTT

j_call: TRBJ2-7
v_call: TRBV12-3/TRBV12-4
clone_size: many
d_call: TRBD1
cdr3_aa: CASRRTGETYEQYF
cdr3_nt: TGTGCCAGCAGGAGGACAGGAGAAACTTACGAGCAGTACTTC

j_call: TRBJ1-2
v_call: TRBV18
clone_size: -
d_call: -
cdr3_aa: CASSPVAGYYGYTF
cdr3_nt: TGTGCCAGCTCACCAGTCGCAGGGTACTATGGCTACACCTTC

j_call: TRBJ1-5
v_call: TRBV6-1
clone_size: many
d_call: -
cdr3_aa: CASSRTDLNQPQHF
cdr3_nt: TGTGCCAGCAGTAGGACCGACCTCAATCAGCCCCAGCATTTT

j_call: TRBJ2-7
v_call: TRBV15
clone_size: -
d_call: -
cdr3_aa: CATSRVRDKPYEQYF
cdr3_nt: TGTGCCACCAGCAGAGTGCGGGATAAGCCCTACGAGCAGTACTTC